Each of the 4 T cell receptor beta chains below was sequenced from the same sample in a study of T and B cells in COVID-19 patients. Multiplex PCR with BIOMED2 TRB-A/B primer pools amplified TRB rearrangements. TCRdb analysed the multiplex PCR reads with MiXCR anew, one entry per CDR3 protein. The sample lists more than 9,500 distinct CDR3 sequences; approximately 29% were seen once. From blood, about 230-500 ng of genomic DNA served as TRB template. The sample taken for sequencing was blood. All receptors derive from a human donor who had recovered from COVID-19.

By its share, this clonotype is medium-sized. J is TRBJ2-1 and V is TRBV30, with 8 bases identical to TRBD1. V was clipped by 0 bases and J by 5 bases; unmatched bases: 6. Germline V gene data show CDR1 as GTSNPN and CDR2 as SVGIG (reference sequence). This CDR3 is 15 amino acids long. The CDR3 is CAWSVGRGLHNEQFF. CDR3 bases: TGTGCCTGGAGTGTGGGCAGGGGGCTCCACAATGAGCAGTTCTTC.

The gene calls are TRBV5-4 and TRBJ2-3; D remains ambiguous. The ends were cut back, 4 bases at V and 1 base at J, with 7 bases in the middle. The germline gives CDR1 SGHNT, CDR2 YYREEE (reference sequence). The CDR3 extends over 13 amino acids. CDR3 DNA sequence: TGTGCCAGCAGCAGGGATCGCACAGATACGCAGTATTTT. It yields the protein CASSRDRTDTQYF. The variable domain in full, completed from reference TRBV5-4 and TRBJ2-3, reads ETGVTQSPTHLIKTRGQQVTLRCSSQSGHNTVSWYQQALGQGPQFIFQYYREEENGRGNFPPRFSGLQFPNYSSELNVNALELDDSALYLCASSRDRTDTQYFGPGTRLTVL.

This clonotype has just a few counts. The chain has TRBV27 and TRBJ1-3; D call uncertain. V lost 0 bases, J lost 0 bases, and 6 bases lay in between. In germline, CDR1 is MNHEY, CDR2 SMNVEV (reference sequence). CDR3 length equals 15 residues. The CDR3 spells CASSLSWTSGNTIYF. In DNA, the CDR3 is TGTGCCAGCAGTTTATCGTGGACCTCTGGAAACACCATATATTTT.

The J gene is TRBJ2-5, the V gene TRBV24-1; D might be TRBD1 (5 bases). Trimming pared 5 bases from V and 3 bases from J, leaving 18 bases between. The germline V gene encodes CDR1 KGHDR and CDR2 SFDVKD. The CDR3 spans 16 residues. The CDR3 region is CATSGPTATNKETQYF. In DNA, the CDR3 is TGTGCCACCAGTGGCCCGACAGCGACGAACAAAGAGACCCAGTACTTC.